This paragraph covers one T cell receptor (beta chain) sequence. The target antigen is unknown. The same CDR3 arises from other DNA sequences in this sample as well. This sample is drawn from a study of cytomegalovirus exposure and HLA in healthy donors. Study-level findings and limits: Most sequenced TCRs were rare (though some public TCRs occurred in many donors). Judged likely to be a sequencing artifact was a cluster of highly shared sequence variants. It was reported that TCR beta sequences correctly inferred the HLA-A and HLA-B alleles for most subjects.

Primers included in the PCR were 60 Vbeta and 13 Jbeta primers. Generated by immunoSEQ multiplex PCR, the TCRdb table keeps only in-frame clones and is missing some. The table gives more than 65,000 clones; the top ten clones make up more than 2.5% of it. Germline CDR1 reads SGHVS; CDR2 reads FQNEAQ. This CDR3 is 13 amino acids long. V gave up 5 bases and J gave up 3 bases, with 8 bases separating them. The chain couples TRBV7-8 to TRBJ1-5; maybe TRBD1 (5 bases). This TCR was recovered from a man aged 40-49 years in good health and CMV-seronegative. Sequencing was carried out using PBMCs. This chain's CDR3 is CASSRGSNQPQHF. The CDR3 region has the DNA TGTGCCAGCAGCAGGGGTTCCAATCAGCCCCAGCATTTT.